The entry below describes one T cell receptor beta chain. Its antigen is unknown. The data are from a study of radiotherapy plus CTLA-4 blockade in lung cancer. At the level of the study: Objective responses were recorded in 15% to 20% of patients, with disease control recorded in 25% to 40%.

V was pared by 0 bases and J by 4 bases, with 8 bases between. Germline lookup yields CDR1 SGHDT and CDR2 YYEEEE. The CDR3 runs 14 residues. Libraries were prepared by immunoSEQ multiplex PCR; TCRdb keeps only in-frame clonotypes and omits some of them. The table records some 66,000 clones, approximately 83% of them present only once. Study-level results: Expansion in blood of tumor-derived TCR clones was seen after radiotherapy plus ipilimumab.

Ipilimumab CTLA-4 blockade and focal radiation were given to patients with chemo-refractory metastatic non-small-cell lung cancer. Sequences were derived from peripheral blood, sampled from a patient treated with radiotherapy plus ipilimumab. The source is a human donor with non-small cell lung cancer who had a partial response to radiotherapy plus ipilimumab. J is TRBJ1-3 and V is TRBV5-6, with no clear D. As DNA, the CDR3 is TGTGCCAGCAGCTTGGGGCAACGAGGAAACACCATATATTTT. It is translated as CASSLGQRGNTIYF.